One sample yielded the 5 T cell receptor beta chains listed below, sequenced in a study of cytomegalovirus exposure and HLA in healthy donors. With 60 Vbeta and 13 Jbeta primers, the PCR was carried out. The protocol was immunoSEQ multiplex PCR, while the TCRdb copy is restricted to in-frame clones and leaves out a portion. The data contain about 180,000 clones, about 81% of them singletons. The sample was PBMCs. Receptors were obtained from a man in his forties or fifties in good health and CMV-seronegative.

The sample holds a few counts of this clone. The chain carries TRBV7-6 and TRBJ2-3; the match to TRBD2 covers 12 bases. The germline gives CDR1 SGHVS, CDR2 FNYEAQ. The CDR3 loop spans 17 amino acids. Trimming cost V 4 bases and J 4 bases; bases outside gene matches: 9. The CDR3 loop reads CASSWASGRVRADTQYF. DNA of the CDR3: TGTGCCAGCAGCTGGGCTAGCGGGAGGGTGCGGGCAGATACGCAGTATTTT.

The V and J genes are TRBV7-3 and TRBJ2-3, with 10 nucleotides matching TRBD2. Trimming removed 0 bases from V and 0 bases from J; junction bases left unmatched: 6. Germline CDR1 and CDR2: SGHTA and FQGTGA. The CDR3 extends over 18 amino acids. CDR3 sequence: CASSLTWAAGGSTDTQYF. The CDR3 coding sequence is TGTGCCAGCAGCTTAACGTGGGCAGCGGGGGGGAGCACAGATACGCAGTATTTT. The full variable domain, completed using reference TRBV7-3 and TRBJ2-3, is GAGVSQTPSNKVTEKGKYVELRCDPISGHTALYWYRQSLGQGPEFLIYFQGTGAADDSGLPNDRFFAVRPEGSVSTLKIQRTERGDSAVYLCASSLTWAAGGSTDTQYFGPGTRLTVL.

This chain links TRBV11-2 with TRBJ2-3, with 7 nucleotides matching TRBD2. This CDR3 region has 17 residues. V trimming: 5 bases; J trimming: 5 bases; junction bases outside the gene matches: 16. Germline V gives CDR1 SGHAT, CDR2 FQNNGV. This chain's CDR3 is CASSLLGTGGRGDTQYF. The CDR3 bases are TGTGCCAGCAGCCTACTAGGGACGGGGGGTAGAGGAGATACGCAGTATTTT. The full variable domain, with the rest looked up from reference TRBV11-2 and TRBJ2-3, is EAGVAQSPRYKIIEKRQSVAFWCNPISGHATLYWYQQILGQGPKLLIQFQNNGVVDDSQLPKDRFSAERLKGVDSTLKIQPAKLEDSAVYLCASSLLGTGGRGDTQYFGPGTRLTVL.

The V gene is TRBV5-1, the J gene TRBJ2-3; D might be TRBD2 (6 bases). The germline gives CDR1 SGHRS, CDR2 YFSETQ. The CDR3 runs to 16 residues. V shed 8 bases and J shed 1 base, with 20 bases lying between them. In DNA form, the CDR3 reads TGCGCCAGTCAGACGCCCCGGGACTTCGGCACAGATACGCAGTATTTT. Translation: CASQTPRDFGTDTQYF.

The V call is TRBV7-3, the J call TRBJ2-3, with 11 bases that match TRBD2. Germline V CDR1 and CDR2: SGHTA, FQGTGA. The CDR3 totals 16 residues. V gave up 2 bases and J gave up 4 bases; unmatched junction bases: 5. CDR3 DNA: TGTGCCAGCAGCTTAGTGGCTAGCGGGGGGCCAGATACGCAGTATTTT. This encodes CASSLVASGGPDTQYF.